The 25 T cell receptor beta chains in this list originate from one sample, sequenced in a study of CD8+CD57+ T cells in acquired aplastic anemia. Genomic DNA served as template for TCR beta VDJ and CDR3 profiling. TCRdb reprocessed the reads via MiXCR and lists one record per CDR3 protein. The sample holds more than 150,000 distinct CDR3 sequences, 40% to 55% seen once. Patients picked for sequencing had shown CD8+CD57+ cell expansion detected by flow cytometry. Sequenced input: sorted CD4+, CD8+, or CD8+CD57+ T cells (not recorded which) from PBMCs. The source is a human donor with aplastic anemia.

The chain has TRBV2 and TRBJ2-7; 7 positions agree with TRBD1. V trimming: 6 bases; J trimming: 5 bases; junction bases outside the gene matches: 10. This CDR3 is built from 14 residues. The germline V gene has CDR1 SNHLY and CDR2 FYNNEI. CDR3: CASRDGGQVDEQYF. The CDR3 DNA sequence: TGTGCCAGCAGGGACGGTGGACAGGTCGACGAGCAGTACTTC.

This clonotype was seen a single time. A read error may be the cause here, since a much bigger clone is one base away. J is TRBJ1-1 and V is TRBV12-3 or TRBV12-4; 9 bases are shared with TRBD1. V was pared by 5 bases and J by 10 bases, with 5 bases of the junction left unmatched. This CDR3 has 12 amino acids. CDR3 in amino acids: CASSTRDRVAFF. CDR3 nucleotides: TGTGCCAGCAGTACCCGGGACAGGGTAGCTTTCTTT.

The chain carries TRBV24-1 and TRBJ1-2; 10 positions match TRBD1. The CDR3 runs 16 residues. The junction had 4 bases not matched to a gene; V was cut back by 0 bases and J by 4 bases. CDR1 is KGHDR, CDR2 SFDVKD, per germline. This CDR3 is CATSDLNDRGLYGYTF. For the CDR3, the DNA is TGTGCCACCAGTGATTTGAACGACAGGGGGCTCTATGGCTACACCTTC.

This clonotype occurred once. V and J are TRBV19 and TRBJ1-2; D perhaps matches TRBD1 (6 bases). Trimming removed 8 bases from V and 5 bases from J, with 24 bases in between. Germline loops: CDR1 LNHDA, CDR2 SQIVND (reference sequence). CDR3 length: 16 amino acids. The CDR3 here is CASWPGARSTLYGYTF. As DNA, the CDR3 is TGTGCCAGTTGGCCAGGGGCCAGATCGACCTTATATGGCTACACCTTC.

The chain has TRBV10-3 and TRBJ1-1; 7 nucleotides match TRBD1. This CDR3 has 13 residues. J was trimmed by 3 bases and V by 2 bases; bases with no gene match: 0. The germline CDR1 and CDR2 sequences are ENHRY and SYGVKD. The CDR3: CAISETGDTEAFF. As DNA, the CDR3 is TGTGCCATCAGTGAGACAGGGGACACTGAAGCTTTCTTT.

This chain links TRBV7-9 with TRBJ1-5, with D possibly matching TRBD1 (5 bases). Germline loops: CDR1 SEHNR, CDR2 FQNEAQ (reference sequence). The CDR3 contains 12 residues. Deletions cut 5 bases from V and 8 bases from J, with 10 bases between. The CDR3 region is CASSLPGEPQHF. The CDR3 region has the DNA TGTGCCAGCAGCCTACCGGGGGAGCCCCAGCATTTT.

The chain carries TRBV5-1 and TRBJ1-2; 7 bases fit TRBD1. Looked up from germline, CDR1 is SGHRS and CDR2 is YFSETQ. Trimming cost V 4 bases and J 2 bases; bases outside gene matches: 8. The CDR3 is made up of 15 amino acids. CDR3 sequence reads: CASSETGKGNYGYTF. DNA for the CDR3: TGCGCCAGCAGCGAGACAGGGAAAGGGAACTATGGCTACACCTTC.

This clonotype has more than one count but fewer than ten. The germline gene is not matched at one end of the junction; a read error may be the cause. The CDR3 reads CASSLASVGYSSQPQHF. The CDR3 nucleotides are TGTGCCAGCAGCTTAGCCTCGGTGGGGTATAGCAGTCAGCCCCAGCATTTT. The V call is TRBV7-2, the J call TRBJ1-5; D gene unclear. Germline V lookup: CDR1 SGHTA, CDR2 FQGNSA. CDR3 length equals 17 residues.

This chain connects TRBV11-2 to TRBJ1-2, with D perhaps TRBD1 (5 bases). From germline, CDR1 is SGHAT and CDR2 FQNNGV. Trimming removed 4 bases at V and 4 bases at J, with 13 bases between. The CDR3 is 14 residues long. The CDR3 DNA follows: TGTGCCAGCAGCTCCCTTGCAGGGTCCTATGGCTACACCTTC. This codes for CASSSLAGSYGYTF.

The chain joins TRBV4-2 to TRBJ1-2, with a weak D call TRBD1 (6 bases). Deletions cut 4 bases from V and 4 bases from J, with 19 bases between. Germline assignment: CDR1 LGHNA and CDR2 YNFKEQ. The CDR3 spans 16 residues. The CDR3 sequence: CASSLPDRSAFYGYTF. The CDR3 nucleotides are TGTGCCAGCAGCCTACCGGACAGATCAGCCTTCTATGGCTACACCTTC.

V usage is TRBV20-1 and J usage is TRBJ1-4; D remains unclear. V was clipped by 4 bases and J by 0 bases, with 6 bases between them. The CDR3 has 13 residues. Germline V lookup: CDR1 DFQATT, CDR2 SNEGSKA (reference sequence). The CDR3 sequence: CSAKITTNEKLFF. The CDR3, as DNA: TGCAGTGCTAAAATAACAACTAATGAAAAACTGTTTTTT.

A word on this clonotype: A much larger clone lies a single base off, so this may be a read error. The chain recombines TRBV11-3 with TRBJ2-7; TRBD1 might be the D (5 bases). V shed 4 bases and J shed 5 bases, with 15 bases lying between them. The CDR3 has 14 residues. Germline-derived CDR1 and CDR2 are SGHNT and YENEEA. CDR3 in DNA: TGTGCCAGCAGCTCCTACTACGAGGACAACGAGCAGTACTTC. Translation: CASSSYYEDNEQYF.

This clonotype occurred many times. The chain carries TRBV7-3 and TRBJ2-1, with TRBD2 matching over 12 bases. Germline V CDR1 and CDR2: SGHTA, FQGTGA. Trimming removed 5 bases from V and 2 bases from J; junction bases left unmatched: 4. The CDR3 is 16 residues long. CDR3 residues: CASSPRTSGTYNEQFF. The CDR3 DNA reads as TGTGCCAGCAGCCCCAGGACTAGCGGGACCTACAATGAGCAGTTCTTC.

As concerns this clonotype: At one boundary the junction diverges from the germline segment, which might be a read error. V usage is TRBV10-2 and J usage is TRBJ2-4; D gene ambiguous. Germline V gene data show CDR1 as WSHSY and CDR2 as SAAADI. The CDR3 runs 13 residues. Here the CDR3 reads CASSEYSNGKAHF. DNA for the CDR3: TGCGCCAGCAGTGAATATTCTAACGGAAAAGCGCACTTC.

DNA for the CDR3: TGCAGTGCTCAGGGAAGCGAGACCCAGTACTTC. Encoded protein: CSAQGSETQYF. This chain connects TRBV20-1 to TRBJ2-5; weak D call: TRBD1 (5 bases). V gave up 5 bases and J gave up 5 bases, with 9 bases separating them. This CDR3 comprises 11 residues. Per germline, CDR1 DFQATT and CDR2 SNEGSKA (reference sequence).

On this clonotype itself: A clone one base away is much larger, so this may be a read error. The chain employs TRBV6-1 and TRBJ2-3; D is undetermined. Trimming cost V 7 bases and J 8 bases, with 19 bases left between them. This CDR3 has 14 residues. Germline values: CDR1 MNHNS, CDR2 SASEGT. CDR3 nucleotide sequence: TGTGCCAGCACCACGGGTGGTCTCTCAGTTACGCAGTATTTT. Translation gives CASTTGGLSVTQYF.

The rearrangement joins TRBV29-1 to TRBJ1-2; D perhaps matches TRBD1 (6 bases). Deletions cut 6 bases from V and 7 bases from J, with 18 bases between. Germline assignment: CDR1 SQVTM and CDR2 ANQGSEA. The CDR3 length is 13 residues. The CDR3 region has the DNA TGCAGCGTCCCTGCGGTCAGGGGCGGTGGCTACACCTTC. This codes for CSVPAVRGGGYTF.

As concerns this clonotype: At one boundary the junction diverges from the germline segment, which might be a read error. V usage is TRBV29-1 and J usage is TRBJ1-2; D gene unclear. Looked up from germline, CDR1 is SQVTM and CDR2 is ANQGSEA. This CDR3 has 10 amino acids. CDR3 nucleotides: TGCAGCGTTGAAGAAGAGCAGTGGGAATTC. It codes for CSVEEEQWEF.

This clonotype was counted only a few times. The chain is built from TRBV29-1 and TRBJ2-7; D call uncertain. This CDR3 contains 12 residues. Per the germline V gene, CDR1 is SQVTM and CDR2 is ANQGSEA. V was cut by 2 bases and J by 4 bases, with 9 bases left in between. The CDR3 loop is CSVEFVGYEQYF. The CDR3 DNA reads as TGCAGCGTTGAATTCGTAGGTTACGAGCAGTACTTC.

The chain is built from TRBV7-9 and TRBJ2-5; D remains ambiguous. V was pared by 2 bases and J by 0 bases, with 7 bases between. Germline V CDR1 and CDR2: SEHNR, FQNEAQ (reference sequence). This CDR3 comprises 14 residues. CDR3 in amino acids: CASSLREYQETQYF. The CDR3 coding sequence is TGTGCCAGCAGCTTAAGAGAGTACCAAGAGACCCAGTACTTC. Full variable domain (remainder filled in from reference TRBV7-9 and TRBJ2-5): DTGVSQNPRHKITKRGQNVTFRCDPISEHNRLYWYRQTLGQGPEFLTYFQNEAQLEKSRLLSDRFSAERPKGSFSTLEIQRTEQGDSAMYLCASSLREYQETQYFGPGTRLLVL.

This clonotype was recorded at least ten times. In nucleotides, the CDR3 is TGTGCCAGCAGTGAGGTTGACAGCAACTCCTACGAGCAGTACTTC. This encodes CASSEVDSNSYEQYF. The chain uses TRBV2 and TRBJ2-7; D perhaps matches TRBD1 (5 bases). The V gene lost 3 bases and the J gene lost 0 bases, with 12 bases spanning the gap. Germline CDR1 is SNHLY and CDR2 is FYNNEI. CDR3 length equals 15 residues.

This clonotype was recorded at least ten times. The chain carries TRBV6-1 and TRBJ2-6; D is uncertain. In germline, CDR1 is MNHNS, CDR2 SASEGT. The CDR3 has 16 amino acids. V was cut by 7 bases and J by 2 bases, with 15 bases left in between. The CDR3 DNA follows: TGTGCCAGCACAAGGGAAGGCCTCACTGGGGCCAACGTCCTGACTTTC. This sequence encodes CASTREGLTGANVLTF.

This clonotype was detected a few times. The genes are TRBV29-1 and TRBJ2-1; no firm D call. Trimming removed 7 bases from V and 7 bases from J, with 17 bases in between. CDR1 SQVTM and CDR2 ANQGSEA come from the germline V gene. The CDR3 loop spans 13 amino acids. The CDR3 reads CSGNPTWSNEQFF. CDR3 coding DNA: TGCAGCGGGAACCCCACTTGGTCAAATGAGCAGTTCTTC.

The chain is built from TRBV7-2 and TRBJ2-7; 7 bases agree with TRBD1. The germline V gene has CDR1 SGHTA and CDR2 FQGNSA. V lost 1 base, J lost 6 bases, and 3 bases stayed unmatched. This CDR3 has 13 residues. This chain's CDR3 is CASSLGAGGEQYF. The CDR3 bases are TGTGCCAGCAGCTTAGGGGCAGGGGGCGAGCAGTACTTC. The complete variable domain, with remaining parts taken from reference TRBV7-2 and TRBJ2-7, reads GAGVSQSPSNKVTEKGKDVELRCDPISGHTALYWYRQSLGQGLEFLIYFQGNSAPDKSGLPSDRFSAERTGGSVSTLTIQRTQQEDSAVYLCASSLGAGGEQYFGPGTRLTVT.

The chain couples TRBV10-3 to TRBJ1-2; TRBD1 agrees at 7 bases. Germline CDR1 and CDR2: ENHRY and SYGVKD. The CDR3 consists of 14 residues. The V segment lost 2 bases and the J segment 4 bases; nucleotides outside the gene matches: 4. The CDR3 DNA follows: TGTGCCATCAGTGAGGGCAGGGGGGTCTATGGCTACACCTTC. As protein: CAISEGRGVYGYTF.